This record concerns one T cell receptor (beta chain) sequence. No antigen is known for it. No per-base quality is available; no much larger clone lies one base away. This entry comes from a study of T cell repertoires in cytomegalovirus infection (dated by TCRdb to between 2018 and 2020). Context from the whole study: The peptide stimulations were aimed at well-studied HLA-B-restricted epitopes as well as recently identified HLA-C-restricted CMV epitopes, whose presentation resists viral immunomodulation. Because public TCR beta signatures pointed to carriage of CMV infection together with the matching HLA type, the HLA type of each donor mattered for the analysis. Points the paper makes about the study in general: In both this cohort and an independent cohort of some 380 donors, the cumulative frequency of public TCR beta family members distinguished carriers of CMV infection plus the relevant HLA type. The ex vivo response was dominated by HLA-C-restricted CMV-specific TCR beta clonotypes, and the single most frequent clonotype in two of eight donors was supplied by these HLA-C-restricted clonotypes.

The run used an Illumina HiSeq 1500. The raw public data were reprocessed by TCRdb itself: fastp quality trimming at Q25, MiXCR clonotype calling, in-frame beta chains only. Identical CDR3 proteins give one entry, which carries the most common genes and DNA. Present in this sample are around 800,000 distinct CDR3 sequences, about 30% of which were seen just once. The ten largest account for around 12% of the sample. The sample's treatment or condition label, decoded: in vitro stimulation with specific CMV peptide epitopes to enrich CMV-specific T cells. As encoded in the germline V gene, CDR1 is MNHEY while CDR2 is SVGEGT. The cysteine opens and the phenylalanine closes a CDR3 of 15 amino acids. The CDR3 DNA has 45 bases and is translated from base 1. At the junction V is shortened by 0 bases and J by 4 bases; bases outside the gene matches: 4.

Sequencing was performed on cultured CD8+ T cells from PBMCs, taken from culture after CMV antigen stimulation. The receptor's source is a human donor in good health (CMV status not recorded). Some clones in this sample may be carry-over from other donors' samples. The chain links TRBV6-2 or TRBV6-3 with TRBJ2-7, with 9 bases aligning to TRBD1. This receptor carries the CDR3 CASSYSGTGRYEQYF. The DNA reads TGTGCCAGCAGTTACTCGGGGACAGGGCGGTACGAGCAGTACTTC.